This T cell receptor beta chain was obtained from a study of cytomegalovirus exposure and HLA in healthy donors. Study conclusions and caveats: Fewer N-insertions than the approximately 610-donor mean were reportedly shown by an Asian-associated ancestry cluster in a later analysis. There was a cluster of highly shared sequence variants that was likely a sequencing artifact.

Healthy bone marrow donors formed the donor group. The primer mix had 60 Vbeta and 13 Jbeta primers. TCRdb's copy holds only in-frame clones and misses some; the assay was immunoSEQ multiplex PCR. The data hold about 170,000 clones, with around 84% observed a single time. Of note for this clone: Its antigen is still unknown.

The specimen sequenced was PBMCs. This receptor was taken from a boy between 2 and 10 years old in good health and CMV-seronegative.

The CDR3 sequence is CASSPPSGGNTEAFF. The CDR3 region has the DNA TGTGCCAGCTCACCACCATCTGGAGGGAACACTGAAGCTTTCTTT. J is TRBJ1-1 and V is TRBV18, with unresolved D. CDR3 length: 15 amino acids. V dropped 0 bases and J dropped 1 base, with 9 bases sitting between them. Germline V lookup: CDR1 KGHSH, CDR2 LQKENI.